A selection of T cell receptor beta chains follows, all from one sample in a study of T-cell memory formation after mild COVID-19. One entry per CDR3 protein, called by TCRdb with MiXCR from the 5' RACE reads. The repertoire holds 250,000 to 350,000 distinct CDR3 sequences, approximately 19% seen once, with roughly 21% in the top ten. The sequenced sample consisted of PBMCs or a T cell subset sorted from them (not recorded which). These receptors originate from a man younger than 30 who had mild COVID-19 (a few samples of this study predate the infection). Cell type and time point are not known. Both conserved end residues are part of each CDR3. The D gene is left open where the match is weak. Only part of the rows carry a size: once, few, many, or a class if the clone is expanded.

TGTGCCAGCATGACCCCTCGGACAGATACGCAGTATTTT,CASMTPRTDTQYF,-,-,TRBV6-2/TRBV6-3,TRBJ2-3
TGTGCCAGCCGAGGGAACGGAAACATTCAGTACTTC,CASRGNGNIQYF,-,-,TRBV28,TRBJ2-4
TGCAGTGCACCGCTAGCGGGGGGTACCGGGGATACGCAGTATTTT,CSAPLAGGTGDTQYF,TRBD2,-,TRBV20-1,TRBJ2-3
TGTGCCAGCAGCCTGCCGCCGGGAGCGGTTACAGATACGCAGTATTTT,CASSLPPGAVTDTQYF,-,few,TRBV12-3/TRBV12-4,TRBJ2-3
TGTGCCAGCAGCCCGGGGTTTTCGAATTCACCCCTCCACTTT,CASSPGFSNSPLHF,-,-,TRBV5-6,TRBJ1-6
TGTGCCAGCACCTTTAGCGGGGGCCAAGAGACCCAGTACTTC,CASTFSGGQETQYF,TRBD2,few,TRBV6-5,TRBJ2-5
TGTGCCAGCAGCACGGGGGCGACAGGGAGTTTTGAGCAGCCCCAGCATTTT,CASSTGATGSFEQPQHF,TRBD1,-,TRBV11-1,TRBJ1-5
TGCGCCAGCAGCCCCGGGACGAGAGCCACTGAAGCTTTCTTT,CASSPGTRATEAFF,-,few,TRBV5-1,TRBJ1-1
TGCGCCAGCAGCCCGCAGGGCACCGGGGAGACCCAGTACTTC,CASSPQGTGETQYF,-,-,TRBV5-1,TRBJ2-5
TGTGCCAGCAGCCAAGAGCAGGGAGACCAGCCCCAGCATTTT,CASSQEQGDQPQHF,-,-,TRBV4-2,TRBJ1-5
TGTGCCAGCAGCTCCGGGACAGGGGGAACCTACGAGCAGTACTTC,CASSSGTGGTYEQYF,TRBD1,few,TRBV11-2,TRBJ2-7
TGCGCCAGCAGCTTTTGGGGAGGAGAGACCCAGTACTTC,CASSFWGGETQYF,-,many,TRBV5-1,TRBJ2-5
TGCAGCGTTGCAAGACTAGCGGGGGTGCCAGATACGCAGTATTTT,CSVARLAGVPDTQYF,TRBD2,-,TRBV29-1,TRBJ2-3
TGCAGTGCTACCCGACTAGCGGGGACAAGCACAGATACGCAGTATTTT,CSATRLAGTSTDTQYF,TRBD2,-,TRBV20-1,TRBJ2-3
TGTGCCAGCAGCCGCGGGGGGGCCGGTGTTTATGAGCAGTTCTTC,CASSRGGAGVYEQFF,TRBD2,few,TRBV7-3,TRBJ2-1
TGTGCCAGCTCACCACCCCAGAACTATGGCTACACCTTC,CASSPPQNYGYTF,-,few,TRBV18,TRBJ1-2
TGCGCCAGCAGCGCCTCGACTAGATACAATGAGCAGTTCTTC,CASSASTRYNEQFF,-,-,TRBV5-1,TRBJ2-1
TGTGCCAGCAGACAGGGCGGATATGGCTACACCTTC,CASRQGGYGYTF,-,-,TRBV6-5,TRBJ1-2
TGTGCCAGCAGCTTGGCCGGGGCAGGGCCCTACGAGCAGTACTTC,CASSLAGAGPYEQYF,-,-,TRBV5-4,TRBJ2-7
TGCGCCAGCAGCTGGACAGGGGTCGACTACAATGAGCAGTTCTTC,CASSWTGVDYNEQFF,TRBD1,many,TRBV5-1,TRBJ2-1
TGTGCCAGTAGTATAGGAGGGGGGAATGAGCAGTTCTTC,CASSIGGGNEQFF,-,-,TRBV19,TRBJ2-1
TGTGCCAGCAGTTTCAACCAGGGTAACACTGAAGCTTTCTTT,CASSFNQGNTEAFF,-,few,TRBV6-5,TRBJ1-1
TGTGCCAGCAGGAGTGGTTCTGAAGCTTTCTTT,CASRSGSEAFF,-,once,TRBV21-1,TRBJ1-1
TGTGCCAGTAGTAGCGGGACGCAGTCGACCTACACCGGGGAGCTGTTTTTT,CASSSGTQSTYTGELFF,-,-,TRBV19,TRBJ2-2
TGCAGTCTCGGGTGGAACATGAACACTGAAGCTTTCTTT,CSLGWNMNTEAFF,-,few,TRBV20-1,TRBJ1-1